The 20 T cell receptor beta chains given below trace back to one sample, sequenced in a study of T cells expressing NK-cell markers. TCRdb reprocessed the 5' RACE reads, keeping one entry per CDR3 protein, no DNA. Here the sample table reports 400,000 to 450,000 distinct CDR3 sequences. The sequencing input was blood T cells: a sorted CD56 or NKG2C T cell subset, CD4+ or CD8+ T cells, or bulk PBMC T cells (not recorded which). These receptors all stem from a woman between 18 and 75 years old in good health.

V and J are TRBV6-5 and TRBJ2-1. Germline V lookup: CDR1 MNHEY, CDR2 SVGAGI. CDR3 length equals 12 residues. The CDR3 spells CASSYSTNEQFF.

This chain uses TRBV20-1 with TRBJ2-3; TCRdb gives TRBD1 as the D gene, but with no DNA this cannot be confirmed. Looked up from germline, CDR1 is DFQATT and CDR2 is SNEGSKA (reference sequence). CDR3 size: 14 residues. CDR3 sequence: CTLSPAGGRDTQYF.

The chain carries TRBV20-1 and TRBJ1-1. The CDR3 is 12 amino acids. Germline CDR1 and CDR2: DFQATT and SNEGSKA (reference sequence). CDR3 sequence: CSASSGPLKAFF.

The gene calls are TRBV7-2 and TRBJ2-1; the TRBD1 assignment by TCRdb is unverifiable without DNA. Germline assignment: CDR1 SGHTA and CDR2 FQGNSA. This CDR3 has 16 amino acids. This chain's CDR3 is CASSQDRPRDDNEQFF.

The chain recombines TRBV2 with TRBJ2-1; TCRdb calls TRBD1, which cannot be checked without DNA. The CDR3 sequence is 14 residues long. Germline V gives CDR1 SNHLY, CDR2 FYNNEI. This CDR3 reads CASSTGGAHNEQFF.

The chain has TRBV4-1 and TRBJ1-5. Germline CDR1 MGHRA, CDR2 YSYEKL. The CDR3 runs 15 residues. The chain's CDR3 is CASSQDAWSNQPQHF.

The chain links TRBV7-3 to TRBJ1-1. Looked up from germline, CDR1 is SGHTA and CDR2 is FQGTGA. CDR3 size: 13 residues. CDR3 sequence reads: CASSPRKNTEAFF.

The chain employs TRBV7-6 and TRBJ2-7; without DNA, the TCRdb call of TRBD1 cannot be checked. Germline CDR1 is SGHVS and CDR2 is FNYEAQ. This CDR3 region has 14 residues. CDR3 in amino acids: CASSLGGYSYEQYF.

The rearrangement joins TRBV6-5 to TRBJ2-1; TCRdb calls TRBD1, which cannot be checked without DNA. Germline V gene sequence: CDR1 MNHEY, CDR2 SVGAGI. The CDR3 is 17 amino acids. The CDR3 sequence: CASSYSSGRGSYNEQFF.

V gene TRBV7-9 combines with J gene TRBJ2-4; checking the TCRdb D call of TRBD2 is not possible without DNA. The CDR3 is 12 residues long. Germline V CDR1 and CDR2: SEHNR, FQNEAQ (reference sequence). The CDR3 sequence is CASSPLRGIQYF. The whole variable domain, filled in from reference TRBV7-9 and TRBJ2-4, reads DTGVSQNPRHKITKRGQNVTFRCDPISEHNRLYWYRQTLGQGPEFLTYFQNEAQLEKSRLLSDRFSAERPKGSFSTLEIQRTEQGDSAMYLCASSPLRGIQYFGAGTRLSVL.

V and J are TRBV20-1 and TRBJ2-5; no DNA is available, so the TRBD1 call from TCRdb remains unchecked. The CDR3 sequence is 15 residues long. The V gene's germline CDR1 is DFQATT and CDR2 SNEGSKA (reference sequence). The CDR3 protein is CSARDRKGFPETQYF.

The genes are TRBV11-2 and TRBJ1-1; without DNA, the TCRdb call of TRBD1 cannot be checked. This CDR3 spans 14 amino acids. Germline V gives CDR1 SGHAT, CDR2 FQNNGV. The CDR3: CASSLEGEITEAFF.

The chain's CDR3 is CASSPRDGNNSPLHF. The chain recombines TRBV7-9 with TRBJ1-6; TCRdb lists TRBD1, though no DNA is available to test this call. CDR1 is SEHNR and CDR2 is FQNEAQ in the germline V gene (reference sequence). CDR3 size: 15 residues.

The rearrangement uses TRBV20-1 and TRBJ2-1; the TCRdb D gene call, TRBD1, has no DNA to confirm it. The germline V gene has CDR1 DFQATT and CDR2 SNEGSKA (reference sequence). This CDR3 has 15 residues. Here the CDR3 reads CSARVTGTRPGEQFF.

This rearrangement joins TRBV5-6 to TRBJ1-6; TCRdb's D gene call, TRBD1, goes unchecked for lack of DNA. This CDR3 has 15 residues. The V gene's germline CDR1 is SGHDT and CDR2 YYEEEE. This CDR3 reads CASGFGWQGNSPLHF.

The rearrangement uses TRBV6-6 and TRBJ2-5. This CDR3 has 11 residues. The germline gives CDR1 MNHNY, CDR2 SVGAGI (reference sequence). The CDR3 is CASSYWETQYF.

V is TRBV5-1 and J is TRBJ2-3. Germline V lookup: CDR1 SGHRS, CDR2 YFSETQ. The CDR3 contains 15 residues. The CDR3 loop is CASSLPSGSTDTQYF.

The rearrangement uses TRBV20-1 and TRBJ2-3; TCRdb indicates TRBD1, and absent DNA this call remains unverified. Germline CDR1 is DFQATT and CDR2 is SNEGSKA (reference sequence). The CDR3 extends over 17 amino acids. This chain's CDR3 is CSARVTVGLGGTDTQYF.

The J gene is TRBJ2-1, the V gene TRBV7-2; the D call from TCRdb, TRBD1, cannot be confirmed without DNA. The CDR3 sequence is 15 residues long. Germline V CDR1 and CDR2: SGHTA, FQGNSA. The chain's CDR3 is CASSPQGGGSYEQFF.

This chain uses TRBV20-1 with TRBJ2-3; TCRdb indicates TRBD1, and absent DNA this call remains unverified. The CDR3 extends over 13 amino acids. The germline V gene has CDR1 DFQATT and CDR2 SNEGSKA (reference sequence). The CDR3 loop is CSASVGDTDTQYF.